This T cell receptor (beta chain) is from a study of cytomegalovirus exposure and HLA in healthy donors. About the study: Earlier results showed roughly 120 million unique TCR beta sequences derived from roughly 200 million T cells.

General study findings and limits: Serostatus for CMV was the only available immune exposure information. When a later analysis compared HLA-associated TCR beta chains with equally common others, the HLA-associated chains turned out to be more clonally expanded and to have lower generation probabilities. In a later analysis, an Asian-associated ancestry cluster reportedly showed fewer N-insertions than the approximately 700-donor mean.

This clone was recorded a few times. Its specificity is unknown. Use of 60 Vbeta and 13 Jbeta primers characterized the PCR. The method was immunoSEQ multiplex PCR; TCRdb's version includes in-frame clones alone and lacks a portion of them. The sample includes fewer than 95,000 clones, 70% to 80% of them seen just once. The CDR3 extends over 15 amino acids. Germline assignment: CDR1 MRHNA and CDR2 SNTAGT. V gave up 4 bases and J gave up 6 bases; unmatched junction bases: 6. The TCR originated in a man aged 25-45 years in good health and CMV-seronegative. Sequencing was done on a sample of PBMCs. J is TRBJ2-2 and V is TRBV6-4, with 9 bases matching TRBD2. The CDR3 reads CASSVDSGGAGELFF. CDR3 DNA sequence: TGTGCCAGCAGTGTGGATAGCGGGGGAGCCGGGGAGCTGTTTTTT.